A selection of T cell receptor beta chains follows, all from one sample in a study of T cell repertoires in cytomegalovirus infection. For these receptors, no antigen is known. TCRdb used MiXCR to reprocess the reads, holding one entry per CDR3 protein. Seen here are roughly 500,000 distinct CDR3 sequences, about 33% observed once, and the top ten hold 15% to 20%. The material sequenced was cultured PBMCs, taken from culture after CMV antigen stimulation. The receptors derive from a human donor in good health (CMV status not recorded). Some clones in this sample may be carry-over from other donors' samples. Each CDR3 is given with its conserved first and last residue. D genes are given only for firm matches. Clone size, where shown, is once, few, many, or a class for clones that have expanded.

v_gene	d_gene	j_gene	abundance	CDR3aa	CDR3nt
TRBV28	NA	TRBJ1-6	NA	CASSRTPYNSPLHF	TGTGCCAGCAGCCGGACGCCCTATAATTCACCCCTCCACTTT
TRBV19	NA	TRBJ2-6	NA	CASSPHFLEAQVRSGANVLTF	TGTGCCAGTAGTCCTCATTTCCTGGAGGCACAGGTTCGCTCTGGGGCCAACGTCCTGACTTTC
TRBV4-3	TRBD2	TRBJ2-1	NA	CASSRQSGTSGHSSYNEQFF	TGCGCCAGCAGCCGCCAGTCCGGGACTAGCGGCCATAGCTCCTACAATGAGCAGTTCTTC
TRBV19	NA	TRBJ2-1	NA	CASSPPWRGNEQFF	TGTGCCAGTAGTCCTCCGTGGAGGGGGAATGAGCAGTTCTTC
TRBV4-3	NA	TRBJ1-2	NA	CASRQADRANYGYTF	TGCGCCAGCAGACAAGCGGACAGAGCTAACTATGGCTACACCTTC
TRBV7-6	TRBD1	TRBJ2-1	few	CASSIYRDRGEEQFF	TGTGCCAGCAGCATATACCGGGACAGGGGAGAGGAGCAGTTCTTC
TRBV6-1	TRBD2	TRBJ2-1	few	CASSVGGTNEQFF	TGTGCCAGCAGTGTGGGAGGGACGAATGAGCAGTTCTTC
TRBV7-2	TRBD1	TRBJ1-5	NA	CASSIRGLNQPQHF	TGTGCCAGCAGCATCAGGGGGCTCAATCAGCCCCAGCATTTT
TRBV4-3	NA	TRBJ1-1	NA	CASSQERQREAFF	TGCGCCAGCAGCCAAGAAAGACAGAGAGAAGCTTTCTTT
TRBV11-2	TRBD2	TRBJ2-7	NA	CASSFITAGASEQYF	TGTGCCAGCAGCTTTATCACGGCGGGAGCTTCCGAGCAGTACTTC
TRBV27	TRBD2	TRBJ2-1	few	CASRNPSGSANEQFF	TGTGCCAGCAGAAATCCTAGCGGGAGTGCTAATGAGCAGTTCTTC
TRBV20-1	NA	TRBJ2-5	NA	CSAHDWAGQETQYF	TGCAGTGCCCACGACTGGGCGGGGCAAGAGACCCAGTACTTC
TRBV6-1	NA	TRBJ2-1	few	CASSERVHGVSSYNEQFF	TGTGCCAGCAGTGAAAGGGTTCACGGGGTAAGCTCCTACAATGAGCAGTTCTTC
TRBV5-4	NA	TRBJ2-5	NA	CASNVRDQETQYF	TGTGCCAGCAACGTGAGGGACCAAGAGACCCAGTACTTC
TRBV28	TRBD2	TRBJ2-1	NA	CASSLGLATNNEQFF	TGTGCCAGCAGTCTAGGACTAGCGACGAACAATGAGCAGTTCTTC
TRBV6-2/TRBV6-3	TRBD1	TRBJ1-1	NA	CASSRAPGQHF	TGTGCCAGCAGCCGAGCCCCGGGACAGCACTTT
TRBV28	TRBD1	TRBJ1-1	few	CASNIIRGLEEMNTEAFF	TGTGCCAGCAACATAATCAGGGGGCTTGAGGAAATGAACACTGAAGCTTTCTTT
TRBV27	NA	TRBJ2-1	NA	CASSLTGTFEQFF	TGTGCCAGCAGTTTAACCGGGACTTTTGAGCAGTTCTTC
TRBV7-6	TRBD1	TRBJ2-3	many	CASSPWTGTDTQYF	TGTGCCAGCAGCCCATGGACAGGTACAGATACGCAGTATTTT
TRBV10-3	NA	TRBJ1-4	few	CAISESRGNNEKLFF	TGTGCCATCAGTGAGTCGAGGGGAAATAATGAAAAACTGTTTTTT
TRBV5-4	TRBD2	TRBJ2-1	few	CASSLVASGSPEQFF	TGTGCCAGCAGCTTGGTGGCTAGCGGGAGTCCTGAGCAGTTCTTC
TRBV29-1	TRBD2	TRBJ2-5	NA	CSVVTSGKETQYF	TGCAGCGTTGTGACTAGCGGGAAGGAGACCCAGTACTTC